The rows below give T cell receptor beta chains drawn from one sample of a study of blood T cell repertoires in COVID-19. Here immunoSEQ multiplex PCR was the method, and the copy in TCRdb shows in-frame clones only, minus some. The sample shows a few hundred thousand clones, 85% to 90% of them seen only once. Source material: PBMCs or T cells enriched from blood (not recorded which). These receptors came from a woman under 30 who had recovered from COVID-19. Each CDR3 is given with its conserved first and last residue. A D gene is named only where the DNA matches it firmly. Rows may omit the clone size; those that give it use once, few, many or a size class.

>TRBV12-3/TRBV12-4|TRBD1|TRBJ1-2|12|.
CASQTGLFGYTF
TGTGCCAGCCAGACAGGGTTGTTCGGCTACACCTTC
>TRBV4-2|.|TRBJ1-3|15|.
CASSQTGRGSNTIYF
TGTGCCAGCAGCCAAACAGGGCGAGGGTCAAACACCATATATTTT
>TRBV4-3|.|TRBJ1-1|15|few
CASSQDSSGVTEAFF
TGCGCCAGCAGCCAAGATTCTTCAGGGGTCACTGAAGCTTTCTTT
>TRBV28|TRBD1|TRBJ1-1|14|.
CASSLGDRGSEAFF
TGTGCCAGCAGTTTGGGGGACAGGGGGTCTGAAGCTTTCTTT
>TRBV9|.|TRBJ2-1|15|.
CASSDSGTEYNEQFF
TGTGCCAGCAGCGATAGCGGGACAGAGTACAATGAGCAGTTCTTC
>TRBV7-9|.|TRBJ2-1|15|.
CASRTGRDIYNEQFF
TGTGCCAGCAGGACAGGCCGGGACATCTACAATGAGCAGTTCTTC
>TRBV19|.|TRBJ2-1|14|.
CASSVTGYNNEQFF
TGTGCCAGTAGTGTAACAGGGTATAACAATGAGCAGTTCTTC
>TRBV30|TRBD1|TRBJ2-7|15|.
CAWAPRDRDTYEQYF
TGTGCCTGGGCACCTCGGGACAGGGATACCTACGAGCAGTACTTC
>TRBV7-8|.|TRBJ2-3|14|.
CASSLLTRSDTQYF
TGTGCCAGCAGCCTATTGACTAGATCAGATACGCAGTATTTT
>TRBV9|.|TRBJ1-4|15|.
CASSVASGTNEKLFF
TGTGCCAGCAGCGTAGCTTCAGGAACTAATGAAAAACTGTTTTTT
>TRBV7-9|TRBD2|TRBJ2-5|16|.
CASSLGLAGGQETQYF
TGTGCCAGCAGCCTCGGACTAGCGGGGGGTCAAGAGACCCAGTACTTC
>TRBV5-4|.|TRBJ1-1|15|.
CASSLERGATTEAFF
TGTGCCAGCAGCTTGGAGCGGGGGGCGACCACTGAAGCTTTCTTT
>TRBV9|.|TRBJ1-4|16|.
CASSKGGGAMIEKLFF
TGTGCCAGCAGCAAAGGCGGCGGGGCCATGATCGAAAAACTGTTTTTT
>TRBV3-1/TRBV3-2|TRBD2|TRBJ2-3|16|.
CASSLRVAGGSDTQYF
TGTGCCAGCAGCCTTCGGGTAGCGGGGGGCTCAGATACGCAGTATTTT
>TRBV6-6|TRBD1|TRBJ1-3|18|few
CASSPTGTGFFSGNTIYF
TGTGCCAGCAGTCCAACCGGGACAGGGTTTTTCTCTGGAAACACCATATATTTT
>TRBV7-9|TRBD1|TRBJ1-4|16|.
CASSPADRDPNEKLFF
TGTGCCAGCAGCCCGGCTGACAGGGACCCTAATGAAAAACTGTTTTTT
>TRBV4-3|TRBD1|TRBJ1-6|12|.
CASSQGTGPLHF
TGCGCCAGCAGCCAAGGGACAGGACCACTCCACTTT
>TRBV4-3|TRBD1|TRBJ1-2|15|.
CASSPGTGVYDGYTF
TGCGCCAGCAGCCCAGGGACAGGGGTGTACGATGGCTACACCTTC
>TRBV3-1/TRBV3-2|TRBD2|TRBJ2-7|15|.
CASSPGAGGSYEQYF
TGTGCCAGCAGCCCCGGGGCGGGGGGCTCCTACGAGCAGTACTTC
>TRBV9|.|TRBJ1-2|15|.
CASSVEGGSTYGYTF
TGTGCCAGCAGCGTAGAGGGAGGGAGCACCTATGGCTACACCTTC
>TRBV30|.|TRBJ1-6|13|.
CAWSGGGVTTLHF
TGTGCCTGGAGTGGGGGAGGGGTTACCACCCTCCACTTT
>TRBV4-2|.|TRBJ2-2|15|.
CASSQAVGNTGELFF
TGTGCCAGCAGCCAAGCTGTCGGGAACACCGGGGAGCTGTTTTTT
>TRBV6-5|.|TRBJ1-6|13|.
CASKLERDSPLHF
TGTGCCAGCAAGCTAGAGCGTGATTCACCCCTCCACTTT
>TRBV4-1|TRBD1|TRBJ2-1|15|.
CASSRDRNSYNEQFF
TGCGCCAGCAGTCGGGACAGAAACTCCTACAATGAGCAGTTCTTC
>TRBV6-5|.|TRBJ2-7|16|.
CASSYSSTAAFYEQYF
TGTGCCAGCAGTTACTCGAGTACTGCCGCCTTCTACGAGCAGTACTTC
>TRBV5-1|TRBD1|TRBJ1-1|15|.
CASSSPGTGIVEAFF
TGCGCCAGCAGCTCGCCCGGGACAGGGATAGTGGAAGCTTTCTTT
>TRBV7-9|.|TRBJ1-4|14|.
CASSPGATNEKLFF
TGTGCCAGCAGCCCAGGGGCAACTAATGAAAAACTGTTTTTT
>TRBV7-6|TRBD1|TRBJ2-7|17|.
CASSRYNKDRATYEQYF
TGTGCCAGCAGCCGCTACAATAAGGACAGGGCTACCTACGAGCAGTACTTC
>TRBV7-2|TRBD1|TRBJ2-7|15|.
CASSSGQGGFYEQYF
TGTGCCAGCAGCTCAGGACAGGGGGGCTTCTACGAGCAGTACTTC
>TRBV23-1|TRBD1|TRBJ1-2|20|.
CASSQSRLGPRDRGNYGYTF
TGCGCCAGCAGTCAATCCCGACTGGGACCCCGGGACAGGGGAAACTATGGCTACACCTTC
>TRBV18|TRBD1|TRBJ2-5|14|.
CASSPIPGQMTQYF
TGTGCCAGCTCACCTATACCGGGACAGATGACCCAGTACTTC
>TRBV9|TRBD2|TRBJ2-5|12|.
CASGRGEETQYF
TGTGCCAGCGGTCGGGGGGAAGAGACCCAGTACTTC
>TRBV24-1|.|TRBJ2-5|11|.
CATGQRETQYF
TGTGCCACAGGACAGCGAGAGACCCAGTACTTC
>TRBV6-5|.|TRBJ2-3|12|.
CASSPEGDTQYF
TGTGCCAGCAGCCCCGAGGGAGATACGCAGTATTTT
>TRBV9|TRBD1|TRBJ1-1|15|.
CASSLGKGGWTEAFF
TGTGCCAGCAGCCTAGGTAAAGGGGGCTGGACTGAAGCTTTCTTT
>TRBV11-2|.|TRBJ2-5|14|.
CASSYSGLQETQYF
TGTGCCAGCAGCTATTCAGGGTTACAAGAGACCCAGTACTTC
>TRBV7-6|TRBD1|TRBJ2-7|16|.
CASSSYGQGGSYEQYF
TGTGCCAGCAGCTCTTACGGACAGGGGGGGTCCTACGAGCAGTACTTC
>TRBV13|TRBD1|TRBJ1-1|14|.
CASSGDREGTEAFF
TGTGCCAGCAGCGGGGACAGGGAGGGCACTGAAGCTTTCTTT
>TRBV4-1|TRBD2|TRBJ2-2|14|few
CASSQDLAAGELFF
TGCGCCAGCAGCCAAGACCTAGCGGCCGGGGAGCTGTTTTTT
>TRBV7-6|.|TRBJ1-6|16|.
CASSLDGVGYNSPLHF
TGTGCCAGCAGCTTAGACGGAGTTGGGTATAATTCACCCCTCCACTTT
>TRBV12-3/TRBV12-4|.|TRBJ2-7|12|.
CASSFRSYEQYF
TGTGCCAGCAGTTTTAGGAGTTACGAGCAGTACTTC
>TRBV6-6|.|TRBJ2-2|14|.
CASSYTGFAGELFF
TGTGCCAGCAGTTACACGGGGTTTGCCGGGGAGCTGTTTTTT
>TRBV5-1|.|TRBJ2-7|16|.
CASSKRAGPSSYEQYF
TGCGCCAGCAGCAAGCGGGCGGGACCTAGCTCCTACGAGCAGTACTTC
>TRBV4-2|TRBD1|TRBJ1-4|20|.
CASSQDDRDQDFGTNEKLFF
TGTGCCAGCAGCCAAGATGACAGGGACCAAGATTTCGGGACTAATGAAAAACTGTTTTTT
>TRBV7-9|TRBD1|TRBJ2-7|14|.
CASSPRTGPGEQYF
TGTGCCAGCAGCCCTCGGACAGGGCCGGGGGAGCAGTACTTC
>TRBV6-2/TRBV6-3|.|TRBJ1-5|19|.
CASSYFAGPERYSNQPQHF
TGTGCCAGCAGTTACTTTGCAGGGCCAGAGAGATATAGCAATCAGCCCCAGCATTTT
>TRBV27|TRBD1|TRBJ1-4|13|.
CASSGQGDEKLFF
TGTGCCAGCAGTGGACAGGGGGATGAAAAACTGTTTTTT
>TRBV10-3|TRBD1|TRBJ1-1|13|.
CAISGSQGAEAFF
TGTGCCATCAGTGGATCGCAGGGGGCTGAAGCTTTCTTT
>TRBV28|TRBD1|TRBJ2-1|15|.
CASSHSGGSYNEQFF
TGTGCCAGCAGCCATTCAGGGGGCTCCTACAATGAGCAGTTCTTC
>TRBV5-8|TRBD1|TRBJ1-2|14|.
CASSLPGQGYGYTF
TGTGCCAGCAGCTTACCGGGACAGGGCTATGGCTACACCTTC
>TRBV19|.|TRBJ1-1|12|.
CASSPRRTEAFF
TGTGCCAGTAGTCCGAGGAGGACTGAAGCTTTCTTT
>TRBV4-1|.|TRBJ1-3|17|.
CASSQARTQGGGNTIYF
TGCGCCAGCAGCCAAGCGCGGACCCAGGGAGGTGGAAACACCATATATTTT
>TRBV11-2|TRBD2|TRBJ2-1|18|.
CASSSGFTSGVAYNEQFF
TGTGCCAGCAGCTCCGGTTTTACTAGCGGGGTGGCCTACAATGAGCAGTTCTTC
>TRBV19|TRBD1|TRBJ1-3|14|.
CASSSGQGDNTIYF
TGTGCCAGTAGTTCCGGACAGGGGGACAACACCATATATTTT
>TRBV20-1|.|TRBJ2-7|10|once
CSASSHEQYF
TGCAGTGCTAGCTCTCACGAGCAGTACTTC
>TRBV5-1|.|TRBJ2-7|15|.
CASSLGQGVSYEQYF
TGCGCCAGCAGCTTGGGACAAGGGGTCTCCTACGAGCAGTACTTC
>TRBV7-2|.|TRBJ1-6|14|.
CASSTRPRDSPLHF
TGTGCCAGCAGCACCCGACCCAGGGATTCACCCCTCCACTTT
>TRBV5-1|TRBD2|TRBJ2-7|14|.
CASSYSGEHSEQYF
TGCGCCAGCAGCTATAGCGGGGAACACTCCGAGCAGTACTTC
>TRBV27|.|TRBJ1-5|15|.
CASSLLAYSNQPQHF
TGTGCCAGCAGTTTACTAGCTTATAGCAATCAGCCCCAGCATTTT
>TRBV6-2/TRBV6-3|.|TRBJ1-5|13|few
CASSFGGLQPQHF
TGTGCCAGCAGTTTCGGTGGGCTTCAGCCCCAGCATTTT